The entry below describes one T cell receptor beta chain. Trimming cost V 2 bases and J 6 bases; bases outside gene matches: 6. The CDR3 loop spans 15 amino acids. Germline V gene data show CDR1 as LNHNV and CDR2 as YYDKDF (reference sequence). These data are taken from a study of shared clonotypes between healthy human individuals. Memory CD4+ cells were the fraction left after CD45RA+ naive selection. Assay: immunoSEQ multiplex PCR; the TCRdb copy retains only in-frame clones and omits some. The sample includes hundreds of thousands of clones, roughly 72% of them seen just once. This TCR was sampled from a woman in her thirties in good health. The gene calls are TRBV15 and TRBJ2-2; 7 nucleotides line up with TRBD2. Specimen: memory CD4+ T cells sorted from blood. Noted subset: CD45RA-negative fraction. DNA of the CDR3: TGTGCCACCAGCAGAAGGGGAGGGCTTCCCGGGGAGCTGTTTTTT. This gives the protein CATSRRGGLPGELFF.